These T cell receptor beta chains were read from a single sample in a study of blood T cell repertoires in COVID-19. The repertoire was sequenced with immunoSEQ multiplex PCR; TCRdb's copy has only in-frame clones and lacks some. The sample has about 300,000 clones, more than 75% seen once; the top ten hold 1.3%. The sequenced sample was peripheral blood. The receptors here all came from a man in his 70s with acute or convalescent COVID-19. The CDR3 runs from the conserved cysteine through the conserved F or W. The order of the fields is clone size, D gene, J gene, V gene, CDR3 DNA, CDR3 protein. A D gene is named only where the DNA matches it firmly. Clone size appears in some rows only: once, few, many, or a class for an expanded clone.

>NA|TRBD1|TRBJ1-2|TRBV7-6
TGTGCCAGCAGCCCGACAGGGAACTATGGCTACACCTTC
CASSPTGNYGYTF
>NA|TRBD2|TRBJ2-7|TRBV9
TGTGCCAGCAGCGTTGGTAGCGGGACATCCTACGAGCAGTACTTC
CASSVGSGTSYEQYF
>NA|TRBD1|TRBJ2-3|TRBV12-5
TGTGCTAGTGGTTCCGGACAGGGGGCCACAGATACGCAGTATTTT
CASGSGQGATDTQYF
>few|TRBD1|TRBJ2-2|TRBV18
TGTGCCAGCCATCACAGGGGACTCACAGGGGGAAGGACCGGGGAGCTGTTTTTT
CASHHRGLTGGRTGELFF
>once|NA|TRBJ2-1|TRBV5-1
TGCGCCAGCAGCTTGGACGGTACCGACTACAATGAGCAGTTCTTC
CASSLDGTDYNEQFF
>few|TRBD1|TRBJ2-1|TRBV5-1
TGCGCCAGCAGCTTGGGAGGGGGCGACTACAATGAGCAGTTCTTC
CASSLGGGDYNEQFF
>NA|NA|TRBJ1-1|TRBV28
TGTGCCAGCAGTTTCTGGGGGGGAGGGACTGAAGCTTTCTTT
CASSFWGGGTEAFF
>once|NA|TRBJ2-7|TRBV19
TGTGCCTCCCGACGGGGGGCAAACTCCTACGAGCAGTACTTC
CASRRGANSYEQYF
>NA|NA|TRBJ1-4|TRBV9
TGTGCCAGCAGCGTAGGTGGAGGGACTAATGAAAAACTGTTTTTT
CASSVGGGTNEKLFF
>NA|TRBD1|TRBJ2-1|TRBV18
TGTGCCAGCTCACCACCGAGGACAGGGGGCATTCTCCAGCAGTTCTTC
CASSPPRTGGILQQFF
>NA|TRBD1|TRBJ2-1|TRBV9
TGTGCCAGCAGCGGCGGACAGGGGCCCTACAATGAGCAGTTCTTC
CASSGGQGPYNEQFF
>NA|NA|TRBJ2-2|TRBV9
TGTGCCAGCAGCTACCGACAGGTGGGCCTATCCTCCGGGGAGCTGTTTTTT
CASSYRQVGLSSGELFF
>NA|NA|TRBJ1-3|TRBV3-1/TRBV3-2
TGTGCCAGCAGCCCTTCTGGAAACACCATATATTTT
CASSPSGNTIYF
>NA|NA|TRBJ1-1|TRBV25-1
TGTGCCAGCAACAGGGAAATGAACACTGAAGCTTTCTTT
CASNREMNTEAFF
>NA|TRBD1|TRBJ2-2|TRBV10-3
TGTGCCACGACAGGGTTGGAGGACGGGGAGCTGTTTTTT
CATTGLEDGELFF
>NA|TRBD1|TRBJ2-3|TRBV5-1
TGCGCCAGCAGCTCTAACAGGGGTGGAGATACGCAGTATTTT
CASSSNRGGDTQYF
>few|TRBD1|TRBJ1-6|TRBV5-1
TGCGCCAGCAGCTTGGATACAGGGGGCGGTTCACCCCTCCACTTT
CASSLDTGGGSPLHF
>NA|NA|TRBJ1-2|TRBV7-9
TGTGCCAGCAGCCTGGACAGTTCCTATGGCTACACCTTC
CASSLDSSYGYTF
>NA|NA|TRBJ2-7|TRBV19
TGTGCCAGTAGTATTGGGCAGAACTCCTACGAGCAGTACTTC
CASSIGQNSYEQYF
>NA|TRBD1|TRBJ2-5|TRBV5-1
TGCGCCAGCAGCCTGACAGGGGGCGAAGGCGAGACCCAGTACTTC
CASSLTGGEGETQYF
>NA|NA|TRBJ1-2|TRBV7-3
TGTGCCAGCAGCTTAGTGGGGGCTGGCTACACCTTC
CASSLVGAGYTF
>NA|NA|TRBJ2-1|TRBV6-2/TRBV6-3
TGTGCCAGCAGTTACTCGCACAGGGCAGGAGAGCAGTTCTTC
CASSYSHRAGEQFF
>NA|NA|TRBJ1-5|TRBV9
TGTGCCAGCAGCGTAGAGGCAGGGGACAATCAGCCCCAGCATTTT
CASSVEAGDNQPQHF
>few|TRBD2|TRBJ2-3|TRBV29-1
TGCAGCGTTACCGGGACTAGCGGGGGCACAGATACGCAGTATTTT
CSVTGTSGGTDTQYF
>once|TRBD1|TRBJ2-1|TRBV29-1
TGCAGCGTTGAGGATCCGGGACAGGGGTCTGACAATGAGCAGTTCTTC
CSVEDPGQGSDNEQFF
>few|TRBD1|TRBJ1-4|TRBV3-1/TRBV3-2
TGTGCCAGCAGCCCTCGACAGGGGGCTTGGGAAAAACTGTTTTTT
CASSPRQGAWEKLFF
>NA|TRBD1|TRBJ2-7|TRBV6-5
TGTGCCAGCAGTTACGACAGGGTGCAAGGAACCTACGAGCAGTACTTC
CASSYDRVQGTYEQYF
>NA|NA|TRBJ1-2|TRBV30
TGTGCCTGGTTAAGACGGCGCGGTGGCTACACCTTC
CAWLRRRGGYTF
>NA|NA|TRBJ1-1|TRBV12-3/TRBV12-4
TGTGCCAGCACCACCCTGGCGGGGGTTACAGCTTTCTTT
CASTTLAGVTAFF
>NA|TRBD2|TRBJ2-1|TRBV6-5
TGTGCCAGCAGTACGGGACTAGCGGGAAGGAATGAGCAGTTCTTC
CASSTGLAGRNEQFF
>NA|NA|TRBJ1-6|TRBV7-2
TGTGCCAGCAGCTTAGTCCAGGGGTATTCACCCCTCCACTTT
CASSLVQGYSPLHF
>NA|NA|TRBJ2-3|TRBV2
TGTGCCAGCAGTGAAGTTTTAGCTAACACAGATACGCAGTATTTT
CASSEVLANTDTQYF
>NA|TRBD2|TRBJ2-5|TRBV7-2
TGTGCCAGCAGCTTAGTAGCAGCGGGAGGGCCCGGAGAGACCCAGTACTTC
CASSLVAAGGPGETQYF
>NA|NA|TRBJ2-4|TRBV28
TGTGCCAGCAGTTTATCCATAGCCAAAAACATTCAGTACTTC
CASSLSIAKNIQYF
>once|NA|TRBJ1-5|TRBV19
TGTGCCAGTAGTATTGAGGGAGGGATCAATCAGCCCCAGCATTTT
CASSIEGGINQPQHF
>NA|NA|TRBJ2-4|TRBV2
TGTGCCAGCGATCTGGAGGCCAAAAACATTCAGTACTTC
CASDLEAKNIQYF
>NA|NA|TRBJ1-2|TRBV28
TGTGCCACTTCGACTGTGAACTATGGCTACACCTTC
CATSTVNYGYTF
>NA|TRBD1|TRBJ1-3|TRBV30
TGTGCCTGGAGGAGGACAGGGGGTTCTGGAAACACCATATATTTT
CAWRRTGGSGNTIYF
>NA|TRBD2|TRBJ2-2|TRBV9
TGTGCCAGCAGCGCCGGGACTAGCGGGAGAGTCGGGGAGCTGTTTTTT
CASSAGTSGRVGELFF
>NA|NA|TRBJ1-5|TRBV30
TGTGCCTGGAGTGCCCCGGATCAGCCCCAGCATTTT
CAWSAPDQPQHF
>few|NA|TRBJ2-1|TRBV3-1/TRBV3-2
TGTGCCAGCAGCCATCCCGACACCCCGAGCTCCTACAATGAGCAGTTCTTC
CASSHPDTPSSYNEQFF
>NA|TRBD2|TRBJ2-1|TRBV11-2
TGTGCCAGCAGCCCGCGACTAGCGGGCAAGAACAATGAGCAGTTCTTC
CASSPRLAGKNNEQFF
>NA|TRBD2|TRBJ2-1|TRBV4-1
TGCGCCAGCAGCCAAGGAGCTAGCGGACACTACAATGAGCAGTTCTTC
CASSQGASGHYNEQFF
>NA|NA|TRBJ2-7|TRBV5-4
TGTGCCAGCAGCTTGTGGGGTGGAGGGCCATTCTACGAGCAGTACTTC
CASSLWGGGPFYEQYF
>NA|NA|TRBJ2-7|TRBV21-1
TGTGCCAGCACCGAAAGCGGGGTCGCCTACGAGCAGTACTTC
CASTESGVAYEQYF
>few|TRBD1|TRBJ2-1|TRBV5-4
TGTGCCAGCAGCGCCGGGACAGTCTCCTACAATGAGCAGTTCTTC
CASSAGTVSYNEQFF
>NA|NA|TRBJ1-1|TRBV19
TGTGCCAGTAGTATAGTGATGAGGTCTACTGAAGCTTTCTTT
CASSIVMRSTEAFF
>NA|NA|TRBJ2-1|TRBV5-1
TGCGCCAGCAGCTTGGGGCCCACTAGACATGAGCAGTTCTTC
CASSLGPTRHEQFF
>NA|NA|TRBJ1-2|TRBV9
TGTGCCCGCGCGGCCCGGGGGGGGAATGGCTACACCTTC
CARAARGGNGYTF
>NA|NA|TRBJ1-5|TRBV29-1
TGCAGCGTTGAACTGGCAGGCAATCAGCCCCAGCATTTT
CSVELAGNQPQHF
>NA|NA|TRBJ2-2|TRBV28
TGTGCCAGCAGTTTTCCGCCGGCGGGGCCCAACACCGGGGAGCTGTTTTTT
CASSFPPAGPNTGELFF
>NA|NA|TRBJ1-5|TRBV6-6
TGTGCCAGCAGTTACTTAGGGGTAGGGCAGCCCCAGCATTTT
CASSYLGVGQPQHF
>NA|TRBD1|TRBJ1-6|TRBV5-1
TGCGCCAGCAGCTTGGCCTGGCAGGGGGCGTCGTCCTATAATTCACCCCTCCACTTT
CASSLAWQGASSYNSPLHF
>NA|NA|TRBJ2-3|TRBV5-6
TGTGCCAGCAGCATCAGGTCAGATACGCAGTATTTT
CASSIRSDTQYF
>NA|TRBD1|TRBJ2-3|TRBV7-8
TGTGCCAGCAGTTTCCGGGACAGGTCGGTGGATACGCAGTATTTT
CASSFRDRSVDTQYF